A single T cell receptor (beta chain) is shown here with its context. This sample is part of a study of blood T cell repertoires in COVID-19. Study summary: T cells, B-cell-depleted T cells, or PBMCs supplied cDNA or gDNA.

How the authors handled the data: Nucleated cell counts were estimated from reference gene primer amplification. TCRdb's table, derived via immunoSEQ multiplex PCR, lists solely in-frame clones and lacks some. D and trimming come from the DNA, and the V and J calls and clone size come from that table. Of 150,000 to 200,000 clones in the sample, 79% were seen once. Material: peripheral blood. The sequence was obtained from a woman aged 40 to 50 with COVID-19, enrolled during active disease.

CDR3: CASSQMLTGLYNEQFF. CDR3 sequence (DNA): TGCGCCAGCAGCCAAATGCTCACAGGGTTGTACAATGAGCAGTTCTTC. V is TRBV5-1 and J is TRBJ2-1, with a weak D call TRBD1 (6 bases). The CDR3 runs 16 residues. The ends were cut back, 4 bases at V and 4 bases at J, with 18 bases in the middle. CDR1 and CDR2 from the germline V gene are SGHRS and YFSETQ.